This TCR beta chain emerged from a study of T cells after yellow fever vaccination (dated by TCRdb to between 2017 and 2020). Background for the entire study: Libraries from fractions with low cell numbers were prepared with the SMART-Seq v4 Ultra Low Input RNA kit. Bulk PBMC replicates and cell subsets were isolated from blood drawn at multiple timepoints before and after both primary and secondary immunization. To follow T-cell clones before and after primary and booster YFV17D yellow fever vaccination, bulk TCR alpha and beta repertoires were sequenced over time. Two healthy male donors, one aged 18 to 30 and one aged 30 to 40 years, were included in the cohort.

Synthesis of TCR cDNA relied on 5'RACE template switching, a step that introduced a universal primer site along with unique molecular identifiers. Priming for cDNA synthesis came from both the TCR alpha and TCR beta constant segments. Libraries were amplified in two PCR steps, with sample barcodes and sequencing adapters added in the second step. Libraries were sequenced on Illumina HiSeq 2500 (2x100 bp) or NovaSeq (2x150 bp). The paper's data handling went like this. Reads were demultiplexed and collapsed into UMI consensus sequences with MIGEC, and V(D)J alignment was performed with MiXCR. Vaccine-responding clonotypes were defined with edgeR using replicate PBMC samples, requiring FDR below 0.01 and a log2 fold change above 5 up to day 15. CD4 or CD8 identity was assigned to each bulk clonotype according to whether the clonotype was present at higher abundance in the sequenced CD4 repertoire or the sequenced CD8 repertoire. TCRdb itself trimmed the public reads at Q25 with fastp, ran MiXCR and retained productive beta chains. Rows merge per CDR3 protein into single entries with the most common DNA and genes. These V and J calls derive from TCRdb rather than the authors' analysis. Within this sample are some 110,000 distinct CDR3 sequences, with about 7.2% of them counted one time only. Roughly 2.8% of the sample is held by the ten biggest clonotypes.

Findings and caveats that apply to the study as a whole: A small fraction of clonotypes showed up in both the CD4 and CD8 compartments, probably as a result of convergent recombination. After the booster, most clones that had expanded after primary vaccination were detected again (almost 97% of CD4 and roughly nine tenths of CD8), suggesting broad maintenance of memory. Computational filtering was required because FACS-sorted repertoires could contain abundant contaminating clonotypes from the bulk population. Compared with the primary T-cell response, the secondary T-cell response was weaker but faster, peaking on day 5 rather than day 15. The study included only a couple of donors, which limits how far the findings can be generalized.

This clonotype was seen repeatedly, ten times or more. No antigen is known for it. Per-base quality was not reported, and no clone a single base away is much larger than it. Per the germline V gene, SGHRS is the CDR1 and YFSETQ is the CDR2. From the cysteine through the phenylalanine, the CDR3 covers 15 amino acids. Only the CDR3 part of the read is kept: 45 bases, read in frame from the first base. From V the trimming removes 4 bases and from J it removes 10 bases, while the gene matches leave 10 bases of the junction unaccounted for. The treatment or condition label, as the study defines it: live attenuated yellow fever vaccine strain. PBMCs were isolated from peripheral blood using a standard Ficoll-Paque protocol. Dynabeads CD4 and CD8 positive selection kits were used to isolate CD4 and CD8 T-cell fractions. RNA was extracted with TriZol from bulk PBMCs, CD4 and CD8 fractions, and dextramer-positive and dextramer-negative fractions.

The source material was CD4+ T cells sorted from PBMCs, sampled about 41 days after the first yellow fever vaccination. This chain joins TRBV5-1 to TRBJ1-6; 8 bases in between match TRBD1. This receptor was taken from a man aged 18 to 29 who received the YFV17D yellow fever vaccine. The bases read TGCGCCAGCAGCACCGGGACAGGCTGGGAATCACCCCTCCACTTT. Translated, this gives CASSTGTGWESPLHF.